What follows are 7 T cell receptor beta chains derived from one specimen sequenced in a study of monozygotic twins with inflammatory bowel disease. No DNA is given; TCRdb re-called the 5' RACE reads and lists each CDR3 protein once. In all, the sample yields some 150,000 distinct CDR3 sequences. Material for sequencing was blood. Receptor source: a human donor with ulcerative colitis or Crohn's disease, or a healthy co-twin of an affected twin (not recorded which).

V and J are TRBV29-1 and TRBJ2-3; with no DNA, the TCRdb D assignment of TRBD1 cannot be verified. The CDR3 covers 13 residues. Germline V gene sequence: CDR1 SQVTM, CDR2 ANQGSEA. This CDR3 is CSVEEDHRDTQYF.

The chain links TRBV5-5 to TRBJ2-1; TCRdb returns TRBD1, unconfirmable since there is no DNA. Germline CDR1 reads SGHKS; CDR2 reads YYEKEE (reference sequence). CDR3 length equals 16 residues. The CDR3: CASSGPRPGVGNEQFF.

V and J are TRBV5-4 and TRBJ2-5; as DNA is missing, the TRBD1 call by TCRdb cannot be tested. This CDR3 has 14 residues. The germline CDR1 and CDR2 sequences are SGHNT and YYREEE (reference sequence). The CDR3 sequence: CASSPGSNQETQYF.

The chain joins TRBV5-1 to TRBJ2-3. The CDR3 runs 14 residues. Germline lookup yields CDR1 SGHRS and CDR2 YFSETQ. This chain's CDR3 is CASSLHSSTDTQYF.

CDR3 sequence: CASSQAGVAAGELFF. The chain combines TRBV3-1 with TRBJ2-2; TCRdb proposes TRBD1, but this gene call is untestable without DNA. CDR1 and CDR2 from the germline V gene are LGHDT and YNNKEL (reference sequence). The CDR3 sequence is 15 residues long.

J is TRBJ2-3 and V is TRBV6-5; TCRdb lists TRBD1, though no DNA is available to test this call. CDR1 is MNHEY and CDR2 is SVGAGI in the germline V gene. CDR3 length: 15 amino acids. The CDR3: CASSSTGERGDTQYF.

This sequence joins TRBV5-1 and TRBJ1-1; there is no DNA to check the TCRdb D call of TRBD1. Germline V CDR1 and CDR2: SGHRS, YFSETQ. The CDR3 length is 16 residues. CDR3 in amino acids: CASSLGRTGANTEAFF.